This entry lists 5 T cell receptor beta chains sequenced from one sample in a study of identical twins. TCRdb called the 5' RACE reads again in MiXCR, with one record for every CDR3 protein. The repertoire has 1.5 million to 2 million distinct CDR3 sequences, about 30% of them found once; the top ten carry under 0.35%. Sequencing was performed on cord blood. These receptors all stem from a newborn girl in good health.

This clonotype was seen at least ten times. The chain joins TRBV27 to TRBJ2-3, with 10 bases matching TRBD2. V shed 6 bases and J 0 bases; nucleotides not matched to a gene: 9. CDR1 and CDR2 from the germline V gene are MNHEY and SMNVEV (reference sequence). The CDR3 contains 17 residues. Here the CDR3 reads CASSLTGGLASTDTQYF. CDR3 DNA: TGTGCCAGCAGCCTCACGGGGGGACTAGCGAGCACAGATACGCAGTATTTT.

This chain uses TRBV9 with TRBJ2-3; D uncertain. Germline V lookup: CDR1 SGDLS, CDR2 YYNGEE. The CDR3 is 12 amino acids. V was trimmed by 1 base and J by 11 bases, leaving 11 bases between them. The CDR3 nucleotides read TGTGCCAGCAGCGTATACGAGGCTCTGCAGTATTTT. Residues: CASSVYEALQYF.

The chain uses TRBV12-3 or TRBV12-4 and TRBJ2-2, with D unresolved. Trimming shortened V by 4 bases and J by 3 bases, and 6 bases separated the two germline ends. The CDR3 contains 13 residues. Here the CDR3 reads CASSWADTGELFF. For the CDR3, the DNA is TGTGCCAGCAGTTGGGCGGACACCGGGGAGCTGTTTTTT.

This clonotype was seen more than once but under ten times. The rearrangement links TRBV20-1 to TRBJ2-7; D perhaps matches TRBD2 (6 bases). In germline, CDR1 is DFQATT, CDR2 SNEGSKA (reference sequence). With 0 bases removed from V and 7 bases from J, the gap between germline ends came to 13 bases. The length of the CDR3 is 13 residues. CDR3 amino acids: CSAREVGGGEQYF. The CDR3 nucleotides are TGCAGTGCTAGAGAAGTTGGGGGAGGAGAGCAGTACTTC.

V gene TRBV25-1 combines with J gene TRBJ2-1, with TRBD2 matching 11 bases. There are 18 residues in the CDR3. V was clipped by 5 bases and J by 3 bases; unmatched bases: 12. The germline V gene encodes CDR1 MGHDK and CDR2 SYGVNS. CDR3 nucleotide sequence: TGTGCCAGCAGTCTTACTAGCGGGAGTGGATATGGCTACAATGAGCAGTTCTTC. Amino acid sequence: CASSLTSGSGYGYNEQFF.